This T cell receptor beta chain was observed in a study of blood T cell repertoires in COVID-19. Study overall: Samples representing acute and convalescent COVID-19 were sourced from the United States, Italy and Spain.

Sequencing was performed with immunoSEQ multiplex PCR; in TCRdb, only in-frame clones are kept and a portion is missing. The table records 120,000 to 150,000 clones, around four fifths of them present only once. V dropped 5 bases and J dropped 5 bases, with 16 bases sitting between them. Germline V gene lookup returns CDR1 MNHEY and CDR2 SVGEGT. The CDR3 length is 15 residues. The chain uses TRBV6-2 or TRBV6-3 and TRBJ2-1; D might be TRBD2 (6 bases). The source material was peripheral blood. The TCR originated in a woman in her thirties or forties with active or convalescent COVID-19. This CDR3 is CASSNQGLPNNEQFF. The CDR3 nucleotides read TGTGCCAGCAGTAATCAGGGACTTCCTAACAATGAGCAGTTCTTC.